This T cell receptor (beta chain) was observed in a study of T cell repertoires in cytomegalovirus infection. Turning to this clonotype: Its specificity is unknown.

TCRdb fed the reads into MiXCR, producing one record per CDR3 protein. The sample yields roughly 570,000 distinct CDR3 sequences, around two fifths seen once. Germline CDR1 reads LNHDA; CDR2 reads SQIVND (reference sequence). J was trimmed by 4 bases and V by 3 bases; bases with no gene match: 1. This CDR3 is 14 amino acids long. Study conclusions and caveats: Pooled public TCR beta family frequency picked out CMV carriers with the relevant HLA.

This chain joins TRBV19 and TRBJ2-7, with 12 bases lining up with TRBD2. This specimen consisted of cultured PBMCs, obtained from culture after CMV antigen stimulation. The TCR was taken from a human donor in good health (CMV status not recorded). Some clones in this sample may be carry-over from other donors' samples. The CDR3 DNA reads TGTGCCAGTAGTATCGGACTAGCGGGGTACGAGCAGTACTTC. It translates to CASSIGLAGYEQYF. Together with reference TRBV19 and TRBJ2-7, the CDR3 gives the full variable domain: DGGITQSPKYLFRKEGQNVTLSCEQNLNHDAMYWYRQDPGQGLRLIYYSQIVNDFQKGDIAEGYSVSREKKESFPLTVTSAQKNPTAFYLCASSIGLAGYEQYFGPGTRLTVT.